Below, one T cell receptor (beta chain) is given with its context. Its recognized antigen is unknown. One base away there is no much larger clone; base qualities are not given. The data stem from a study of cytomegalovirus exposure and HLA in healthy donors (dated by TCRdb to about 2017). For context, the study as a whole: An earlier analysis of approximately 640 of the donors reported about 290 Gb of sequence data and roughly 110 million unique TCR beta sequences from some 180 million T cells. Besides the first cohort of around 700 subjects, a separate validation cohort made up of over 100 different subjects was used. The aim of the study was to test whether cataloging public T cell receptors could identify signatures of past pathogen exposure. Roughly 300 gigabases of sequencing data and around 90 million unique TCR sequences made up an early release that covered under 750 HLA-typed donors. Four to six DR-DQ haplotypes were handled as single units for association and clustering, since linkage in the cohort was strong. All discovery cohort repertoires had been generated on a single sequencing platform. Typing coverage differed by locus: A, B, C, DRB1 and DQB1 were typed in roughly 620-630 donors, DQA1 in 500 to 550, DPA1 in over 600, and DPB1 in 450 to 480. To predict cytomegalovirus infection status, the study combined high-throughput TCR immunosequencing, statistical association of individual TCRs with disease status, and machine learning. HLA typing included class I and class II loci at four-digit resolution. A later genetic analysis took genome-wide SNP genotypes for about 65% of the 666 donors and used that subset as a discovery cohort. In a later analysis, previously published TCR beta repertoires from roughly 710 donors were re-analyzed and high-resolution HLA genotyping was added so that TCR occurrence patterns could be studied. Among the roughly 400 genotyped donors, approximately 81% belonged to the genetic ancestry cluster associated with self-reported Caucasian donors. Donor age, sex, ethnicity and CMV serostatus were collected together with the repertoire data. Among 398 genotyped donors of the cohort, an average of approximately 230,000 unique TCR beta nucleotide sequences were sequenced per donor, roughly 18% of them non-productive. The T cell repertoires of roughly 660 subjects were profiled by immunosequencing and related to cytomegalovirus serostatus. An earlier analysis of 587 of the donors used high-throughput TCR beta sequencing to judge whether each TCR beta V gene segment behaved as functional or pseudogenic. In the later analysis, no new phenotypic data were used to find candidate immune exposures; instead, reliance was placed on TCR beta sequences and their occurrence across donors. Results the study describes overall, beyond this receptor: In both the original and validation cohorts, the classifier was reported to diagnose cytomegalovirus status with high specificity and sensitivity. A later analysis associated 15,000 or so TCR beta sequences with specific HLA alleles at a false discovery rate of 0.05. Correlated functional status among segregating V segments might reflect linkage disequilibrium, but an unknown experimental factor could not be ruled out. Only TCR beta chains were sequenced in this cohort, and the absence of alpha or paired-chain data limited detectable features. Several of the top co-occurrence clusters appeared to be linked to parvovirus B19, influenza, CMV and Epstein-Barr virus, according to a later analysis. According to a later analysis, TCR association rates differed among HLA loci, with DRB1 alleles showing the most associated TCRs and HLA-C alleles showing the fewest. Broadly in line with IMGT annotations, most TCR beta V segments showed up in productive rearrangements about 87% or about 30% of the time in an earlier analysis of approximately 600 of the donors. The presence/absence analyses assumed that sequencing depth was roughly uniform across donors, and that assumption may not be true. In vitro tests confirmed that a few of the cytomegalovirus-associated TCR beta chains recognize cytomegalovirus antigens. Across donors, most TCR sequences were observed very rarely, whereas some public TCRs were present in many individuals. In a later genetic analysis, fewer N-insertions in productive TCRs were reported among donors in an Asian-associated ancestry cluster than the 666-donor mean. The sequencing pipeline was judged likely to have produced a cluster of highly shared sequence variants as a technical artifact. For the cohort, immune exposure information was limited to CMV serostatus. Most CMV-associated TCR beta chains appeared to be HLA-restricted in a later analysis, and the HLA associations seemed to be driven largely by CMV exposure. The authors suggested that the approach could potentially be extended to other disease states and immunological phenotypes. The earlier analysis of 587 of the donors excluded 15 to 20 rarely observed V segments, including chromosome 9 orphons, because counts were too low. Because some donors lacked HLA typing at each locus, the association tests relied only on the typed subset. Some IMGT-functional V segments, including TRBV6-2 and TRBV6-3, could not be distinguished by the 87-base-pair reads and were therefore excluded. In a later analysis, HLA-associated TCR beta chains were found to be more clonally expanded and to have lower generation probabilities than equally common non-associated chains. When HLA alleles, especially DR and DQ, strongly co-occurred, TCR associations were difficult to assign to individual alleles. The study listed 170 or so TCR beta chains as associated with cytomegalovirus. V-gene and J-gene trimming of TCR beta chains was associated with a missense DCLRE1C variant in a later genetic analysis, and the association was replicated in an independent cohort. A further reported finding was that TCR beta sequences accurately predicted the HLA-A and HLA-B alleles for most subjects in the first cohort.

Receptors were amplified or captured by the immunoSEQ multiplex PCR assay. The multiplex PCR relied on a mix of 60 forward primers for TCR Vbeta segments and 13 reverse primers for TCR Jbeta segments. The CDR3 region of rearranged TCR beta genes was amplified from genomic DNA with a multiplex PCR assay. The amplified TCR beta libraries were sequenced on the Illumina HiSeq System as 87-base-pair reads. From the authors' description of their analysis: Across the roughly 670 repertoires, a later analysis counted some 80 million unique TCR beta chains, 9 million to 14 million of which were shared by at least two donors. To remove PCR and sequencing errors, raw reads were error-corrected and collapsed into unique sequences using a nearest-neighbor algorithm that merged closely related sequences. To assign V, D and J gene segments, CDR3 sequences were aligned to IMGT reference sequences. For a sequence to be retained, a match of at least six nucleotides was required to both a V gene segment and a J gene segment. Rearrangements were called productive when the CDR3 lacked stop codons and stayed in frame with V and J; all others were non-productive. CDR3 was defined according to IMGT convention as the region running from the second conserved V-encoded cysteine to the conserved J-encoded phenylalanine. The earlier analysis of about 560 of the donors excluded any sequence lacking an unambiguous match to a single V gene segment. In an earlier analysis of approximately 560 of the donors, a V segment was called functional when productive rearrangements were above 56.7%, and segregating when the standard deviation between donors exceeded 5%. A statistical classification framework was developed to diagnose cytomegalovirus status using the catalog of TCR beta chain sequences. In a later analysis, V and J genes were assigned by comparing TCR nucleotide sequences against IMGT/GENE-DB human TR gene sequences. The TCRdist pipeline was used in a later analysis to assign CDR3 sequences and most-parsimonious VDJ recombination scenarios. In a later analysis, each TCR beta chain was defined by its CDR3 amino acid sequence together with its V-gene family, and reads lacking a unique V-gene family were excluded. In a later analysis, some 600 highly shared, low-generation-probability nucleotide sequences were removed to address suspected cross-contamination and a sequencing artifact. In a later analysis, a clonal expansion index was calculated for each public chain from normalized within-repertoire ranks of inferred template counts. In a later analysis, generation probabilities were computed with a VDJ recombination model fitted to out-of-frame rearrangements, and the resulting probabilities were checked against IGoR. A later analysis scored TCR-TCR, TCR-HLA and TCR-CMV co-occurrence with hypergeometric tests, applying a repertoire-size bias correction to TCR pairs. False discovery rates were estimated in a later analysis by permuting HLA or CMV assignments 20 times. In a later analysis, co-occurring TCRs were grouped with DBSCAN, and TCRdist sequence similarity was added when clustering was performed within HLA-allele-positive subsets. Repertoires with fewer than 30,000 or more than 120,000 public chains were left out of co-occurrence clustering, as were about five repertoires with anomalous nucleotide sharing. TCRdb stores this immuneACCESS table with in-frame sequences only. Part of the clones is absent; in the studies checked, under half of the shortfall reflects unresolved V genes, and no reason is known for the rest. Clone size and V and J calls were adopted from that table, with D and trimming inferred from the DNA. Within this sample are around 190,000 clones, with approximately 70% of them counted one time only. Less than 4% of the sample comes from the top ten.

The cohort was made up of about 670 healthy bone marrow donors. At the time of sampling, every cohort member was nominally healthy, though immune exposures that went unrecorded were likely present. The donor was CMV seropositive and belonged to the group of 270 or so seropositive cohort members. Each donor provided a peripheral blood sample, and peripheral blood mononuclear cells were used for TCR beta sequencing. Genomic DNA extraction from the blood cell samples was performed with the Qiagen DNeasy Blood Extraction Kit. The junction shows trimming of 0 bases on V and 12 bases on J, plus 21 bases between the germline ends. Based on the germline V gene (reference sequence), the CDR1 and CDR2 sequences are SGHNT and YYREEE. Including cysteine and phenylalanine, the CDR3 has 15 amino acids. Just the 45-base CDR3 DNA is kept, in frame starting at base 1.

Source material: PBMCs. The V gene is TRBV5-4 and the J gene is TRBJ1-2, with the D gene uncertain. This receptor was identified in a woman aged 25 to 39 in good health and CMV-seropositive. The DNA sequence is TGTGCCAGCAGCTTGGGAAGCGGGAAGCCCGCCGGGAACACCTTC. This codes for CASSLGSGKPAGNTF.